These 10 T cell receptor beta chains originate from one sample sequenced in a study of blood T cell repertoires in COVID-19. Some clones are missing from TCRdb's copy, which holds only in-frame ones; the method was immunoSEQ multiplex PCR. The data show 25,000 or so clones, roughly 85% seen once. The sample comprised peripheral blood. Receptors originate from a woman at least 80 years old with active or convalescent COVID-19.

The DNA for the CDR3 is TGTGCCAGCAGTGAATCCATTTTTCGGGGGGGAAGAGGCTACACCTTC. Translation: CASSESIFRGGRGYTF. The J gene is TRBJ1-2, the V gene TRBV2; weak D call: TRBD1 (5 bases). The germline V gene has CDR1 SNHLY and CDR2 FYNNEI. CDR3 length: 16 amino acids. The V gene lost 2 bases and the J gene lost 8 bases, with 21 bases spanning the gap. The full variable domain, rest sourced from reference TRBV2 and TRBJ1-2, is EPEVTQTPSHQVTQMGQEVILRCVPISNHLYFYWYRQILGQKVEFLVSFYNNEISEKSEIFDDQFSVERPDGSNFTLKIRSTKLEDSAMYFCASSESIFRGGRGYTFGSGTRLTVV.

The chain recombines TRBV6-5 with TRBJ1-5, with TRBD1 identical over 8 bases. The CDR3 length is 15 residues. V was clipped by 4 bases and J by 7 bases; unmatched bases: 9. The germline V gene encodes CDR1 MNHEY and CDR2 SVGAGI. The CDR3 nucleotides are TGTGCCAGCAGTTTAGGACAGGGCGCGGAGCAGCCCCAGCATTTT. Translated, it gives CASSLGQGAEQPQHF.

CDR3 sequence: CASGLVQGAVQPQHF. Here the CDR3 DNA reads TGTGCTAGTGGTTTGGTGCAGGGGGCAGTGCAGCCCCAGCATTTT. This chain connects TRBV12-5 to TRBJ1-5, with 8 bases aligning to TRBD1. The germline CDR1 and CDR2 sequences are LGHNT and FRNRAP. This CDR3 spans 15 amino acids. Losses at the gene ends were 0 bases for V and 7 bases for J; bases not matched to a gene: 5.

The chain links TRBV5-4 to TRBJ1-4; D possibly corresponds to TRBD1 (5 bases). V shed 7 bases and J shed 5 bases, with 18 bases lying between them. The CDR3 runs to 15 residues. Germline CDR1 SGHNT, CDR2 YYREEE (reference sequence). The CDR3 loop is CASSQVGTQNEKLFF. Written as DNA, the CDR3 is TGTGCCAGCTCCCAGGTGGGGACTCAAAATGAAAAACTGTTTTTT.

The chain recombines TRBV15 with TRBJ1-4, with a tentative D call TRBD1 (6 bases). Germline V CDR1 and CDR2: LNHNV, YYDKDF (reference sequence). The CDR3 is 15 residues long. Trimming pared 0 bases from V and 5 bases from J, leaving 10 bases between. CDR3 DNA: TGTGCCACCAGCAGAGATCGTACAGGGAATGAAAAACTGTTTTTT. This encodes CATSRDRTGNEKLFF.

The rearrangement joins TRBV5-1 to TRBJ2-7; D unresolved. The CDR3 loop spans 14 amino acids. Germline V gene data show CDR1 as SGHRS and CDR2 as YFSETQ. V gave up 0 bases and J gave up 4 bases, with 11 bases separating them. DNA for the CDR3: TGCGCCAGCAGCTTGGCAACAGCTCTGTACGAGCAGTACTTC. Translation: CASSLATALYEQYF.

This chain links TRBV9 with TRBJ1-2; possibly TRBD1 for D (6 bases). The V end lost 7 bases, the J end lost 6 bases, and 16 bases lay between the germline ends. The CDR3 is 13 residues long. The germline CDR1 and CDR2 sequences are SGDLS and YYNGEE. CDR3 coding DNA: TGTGCCAGCGGAGCAGGGGTAGAAGATGGCTACACCTTC. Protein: CASGAGVEDGYTF. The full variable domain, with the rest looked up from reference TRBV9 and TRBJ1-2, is DSGVTQTPKHLITATGQRVTLRCSPRSGDLSVYWYQQSLDQGLQFLIQYYNGEERAKGNILERFSAQQFPDLHSELNLSSLELGDSALYFCASGAGVEDGYTFGSGTRLTVV.

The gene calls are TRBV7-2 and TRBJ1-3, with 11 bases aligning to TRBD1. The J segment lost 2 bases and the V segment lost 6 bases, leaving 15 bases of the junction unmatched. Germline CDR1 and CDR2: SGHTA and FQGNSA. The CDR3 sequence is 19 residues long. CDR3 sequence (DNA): TGTGCCAGCAGATTAACCGGGACAGGGGGATTATTTCCTGGAAACACCATATATTTT. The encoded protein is CASRLTGTGGLFPGNTIYF.

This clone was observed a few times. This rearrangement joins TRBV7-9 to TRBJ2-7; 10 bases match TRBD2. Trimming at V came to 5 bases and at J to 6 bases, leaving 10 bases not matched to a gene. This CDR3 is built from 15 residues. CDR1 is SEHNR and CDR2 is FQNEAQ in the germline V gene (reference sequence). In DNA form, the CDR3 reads TGTGCCAGCAGCCCTAGCCTAGCGGGAGCTCCCGAGCAGTACTTC. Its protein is CASSPSLAGAPEQYF.

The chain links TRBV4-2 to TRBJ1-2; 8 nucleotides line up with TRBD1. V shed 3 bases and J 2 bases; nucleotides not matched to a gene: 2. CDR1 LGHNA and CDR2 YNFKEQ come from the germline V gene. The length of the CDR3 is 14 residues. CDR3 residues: CASSHWDRNYGYTF. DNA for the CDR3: TGTGCCAGCAGCCATTGGGACAGGAACTATGGCTACACCTTC.